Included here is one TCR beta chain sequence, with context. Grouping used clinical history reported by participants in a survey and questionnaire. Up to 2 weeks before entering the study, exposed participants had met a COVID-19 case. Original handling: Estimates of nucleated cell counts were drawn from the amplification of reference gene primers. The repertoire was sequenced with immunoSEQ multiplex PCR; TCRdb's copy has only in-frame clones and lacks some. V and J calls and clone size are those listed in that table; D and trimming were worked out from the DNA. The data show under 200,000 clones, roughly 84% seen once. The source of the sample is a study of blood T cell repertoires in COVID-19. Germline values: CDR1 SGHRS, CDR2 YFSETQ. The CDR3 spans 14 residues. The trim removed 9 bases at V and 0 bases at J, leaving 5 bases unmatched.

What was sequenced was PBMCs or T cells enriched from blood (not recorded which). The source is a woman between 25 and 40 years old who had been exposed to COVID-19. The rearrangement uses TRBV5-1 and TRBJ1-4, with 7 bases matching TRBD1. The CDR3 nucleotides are TGCGCCACCGGAACAGGGGCAACTAATGAAAAACTGTTTTTT. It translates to CATGTGATNEKLFF.